Detailed here is one T cell receptor beta chain. The data are from a study of blood T cell repertoires in COVID-19. Study at large: Sites across the United States, Italy and Spain contributed samples from acute and convalescent COVID-19. Sample material is recorded as cDNA or gDNA derived from T cells, B-cell-depleted T cells, or PBMCs.

As handled by the study authors: Scientists estimated how many nucleated cells there were by amplifying reference gene primers. Assay: immunoSEQ multiplex PCR; the TCRdb copy retains only in-frame clones and omits some. V, J and clone size reflect that table, while D and trimming were determined from the DNA. The sample carries about 120,000 clones, around 87% recorded once. The germline V gene has CDR1 LGHNA and CDR2 YSLEER. This CDR3 has 16 amino acids. Trimming cost V 0 bases and J 2 bases, with 14 bases left between them. The TCR sequence derives from a woman between 50 and 59 years old with acute or convalescent COVID-19. Input material: peripheral blood. The chain has TRBV4-3 and TRBJ2-7, with D possibly TRBD2 on 6 matching bases. In nucleotides, the CDR3 is TGCGCCAGCAGCCAAGATCTTTCTGGAGGGCCCTACGAGCAGTACTTC. It is translated as CASSQDLSGGPYEQYF.